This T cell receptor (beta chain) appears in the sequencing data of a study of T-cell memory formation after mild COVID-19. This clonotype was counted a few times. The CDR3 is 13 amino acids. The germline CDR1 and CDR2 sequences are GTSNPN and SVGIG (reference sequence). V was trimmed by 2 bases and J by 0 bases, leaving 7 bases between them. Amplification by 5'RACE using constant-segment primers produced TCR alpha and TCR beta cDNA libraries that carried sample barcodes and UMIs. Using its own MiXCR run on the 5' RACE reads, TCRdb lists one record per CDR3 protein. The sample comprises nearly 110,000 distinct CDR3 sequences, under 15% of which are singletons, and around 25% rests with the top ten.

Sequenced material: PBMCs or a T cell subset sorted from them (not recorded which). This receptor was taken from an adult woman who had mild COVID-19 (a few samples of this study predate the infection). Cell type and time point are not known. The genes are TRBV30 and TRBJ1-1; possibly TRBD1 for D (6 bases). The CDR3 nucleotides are TGTGCCTGGAGTCAGGGGTTGAACACTGAAGCTTTCTTT. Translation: CAWSQGLNTEAFF.